A single sample gave rise to the 24 T cell receptor beta chains below, sequenced in a study of T cells in Graves' hyperthyroidism and ophthalmopathy. RNA transcripts provided the source from which TCR beta CDR3 regions were amplified. An initial round of RT-PCR targeting the TCR CDR3 relied on the HTBI primer set. MiXCR, run by TCRdb on the multiplex PCR reads, gives a single entry per CDR3 protein. The sample holds about 640,000 distinct CDR3 sequences; roughly 20% are singletons and the top ten take 30% to 40%. The sample consisted of blood. The receptors here all came from a man aged 25-45 years with Graves' ophthalmopathy.

The CDR3 loop reads CASSLRWGDQETQYF. CDR3 bases: TGTGCCAGCAGCTTAAGATGGGGGGACCAAGAGACCCAGTACTTC. The chain uses TRBV7-3 and TRBJ2-5, with a weak D call TRBD2 (6 bases). This CDR3 has 15 residues. Between the trimmed V and J ends, which lost 1 base and 0 bases, there was a span of 9 bases. From germline, CDR1 is SGHTA and CDR2 FQGTGA.

This clonotype was seen ten or more times. The chain is built from TRBV30 and TRBJ2-2; 8 nucleotides line up with TRBD2. V lost 4 bases, J lost 3 bases, and 4 bases stayed unmatched. CDR1 and CDR2 (germline): GTSNPN, SVGIG (reference sequence). This CDR3 has 14 amino acids. CDR3 in amino acids: CAWNSGSHTGELFF. The CDR3 region has the DNA TGTGCCTGGAACAGCGGGAGCCACACCGGGGAGCTGTTTTTT.

Ten or more counts support this clonotype. The rearrangement links TRBV11-3 to TRBJ2-1, with 10 bases aligning to TRBD1. Germline V gene data show CDR1 as SGHNT and CDR2 as YENEEA. The junction had 0 bases not matched to a gene; V was cut back by 3 bases and J by 4 bases. The CDR3 has 14 residues. The CDR3 DNA reads TGTGCCAGCAGCTTGGACAGGGGGTACAATGAGCAGTTCTTC. Translated, it gives CASSLDRGYNEQFF.

In its sample, this clonotype was seen many times. This sequence joins TRBV7-2 and TRBJ1-1, with TRBD1 as a possible D gene (5 bases). V was pared by 6 bases and J by 5 bases, with 13 bases between. There are 13 residues in the CDR3. Germline CDR1 and CDR2: SGHTA and FQGNSA. The CDR3, as DNA: TGTGCCAGCAGTCCCTTTGGGGGAACTGAAGCTTTCTTT. Translated: CASSPFGGTEAFF. Complete variable domain (other parts from reference TRBV7-2 and TRBJ1-1): GAGVSQSPSNKVTEKGKDVELRCDPISGHTALYWYRQSLGQGLEFLIYFQGNSAPDKSGLPSDRFSAERTGGSVSTLTIQRTQQEDSAVYLCASSPFGGTEAFFGQGTRLTVV.

This clonotype occurred a few times. The genes are TRBV10-1 and TRBJ1-6; D may be TRBD1 (6 bases). This CDR3 has 16 residues. Looked up from germline, CDR1 is WNHNN and CDR2 is SYGVQD (reference sequence). Trimming cost V 2 bases and J 8 bases, with 16 bases left between them. CDR3 sequence: CASSELPERGYSPLHF. The CDR3 coding sequence is TGCGCCAGCAGTGAGCTCCCAGAGAGGGGGTATTCACCCCTCCACTTT.

The sample holds a few counts of this clonotype. The chain recombines TRBV11-2 with TRBJ1-2; possible D gene TRBD1, 5 bases. V lost 2 bases and J 3 bases, leaving 7 bases between the germline ends. The CDR3 extends over 13 amino acids. Germline V lookup: CDR1 SGHAT, CDR2 FQNNGV. The CDR3 loop is CASSLQGDYGYTF. In DNA form, the CDR3 reads TGTGCCAGCAGCTTACAGGGTGACTATGGCTACACCTTC.

V and J are TRBV10-3 and TRBJ2-7; a weak D match, TRBD1 (6 bases). The CDR3 sequence is 14 residues long. Trimming removed 6 bases at V and 6 bases at J, with 18 bases between. CDR1 and CDR2 from the germline V gene are ENHRY and SYGVKD. CDR3 sequence (DNA): TGTGCCATCAGAATGAACCAGGGGTCGGGCGAGCAGTACTTC. This sequence encodes CAIRMNQGSGEQYF.

In this sample, this clonotype turned up a few times. The chain links TRBV30 to TRBJ2-4, with TRBD1 as a possible D gene (5 bases). The CDR3 extends over 16 amino acids. The germline gives CDR1 GTSNPN, CDR2 SVGIG (reference sequence). Trimming took off 2 bases at V and 0 bases at J, with 14 bases between the two ends. Here the CDR3 reads CAWSPRETLAKNIQYF. The CDR3 DNA is TGTGCCTGGAGTCCCAGGGAAACTCTAGCCAAAAACATTCAGTACTTC.

The chain recombines TRBV9 with TRBJ1-2; 9 bases agree with TRBD1. The V segment lost 3 bases and the J segment 8 bases; nucleotides outside the gene matches: 11. The CDR3 is 15 amino acids. Germline V gene lookup returns CDR1 SGDLS and CDR2 YYNGEE. CDR3 protein: CASSGRTGEVGGYTF. The CDR3 coding sequence is TGTGCCAGCAGCGGGAGGACAGGGGAAGTCGGCGGCTACACCTTC.

This clonotype came up many times. CDR3 sequence: CASSFRGSEAFF. The CDR3 region has the DNA TGTGCCAGCAGTTTCCGTGGGAGTGAAGCTTTCTTT. The V gene is TRBV12-3 or TRBV12-4, the J gene TRBJ1-1; D is undetermined. The CDR3 is made up of 12 amino acids. V gave up 3 bases and J gave up 7 bases, with 9 bases separating them.

This clonotype was observed a handful of times. The V gene is TRBV10-2, the J gene TRBJ2-5, with TRBD2 matching 11 bases. This CDR3 is 15 amino acids long. V shed 8 bases, J shed 1 base, and the junction held 6 bases outside the gene matches. Per the germline V gene, CDR1 is WSHSY and CDR2 is SAAADI. CDR3 bases: TGCGCCAGCGCAAATAGCGGGAGGGCCCAAGAGACCCAGTACTTC. Its protein is CASANSGRAQETQYF.

The rearrangement joins TRBV19 to TRBJ2-1; 8 bases align to TRBD2. The CDR3 has 16 residues. CDR1 LNHDA and CDR2 SQIVND come from the germline V gene (reference sequence). The V gene end was trimmed by 4 bases and the J gene end by 2 bases; junction bases not matched to a gene: 7. In nucleotides, the CDR3 is TGTGCCAGTAGTACTTCCGGGGGGGGCACCTACAATGAGCAGTTCTTC. Translating it yields CASSTSGGGTYNEQFF.

The chain joins TRBV25-1 to TRBJ2-7, with D unresolved. Germline CDR1 is MGHDK and CDR2 is SYGVNS. This CDR3 region has 12 residues. V was clipped by 5 bases and J by 2 bases, with 7 bases between them. DNA of the CDR3: TGTGCCAGCAGTCATACACCCTACGAGCAGTACTTC. It translates to CASSHTPYEQYF.

The V and J genes are TRBV5-6 and TRBJ1-5; 7 nucleotides agree with TRBD1. The V gene's germline CDR1 is SGHDT and CDR2 YYEEEE. V was clipped by 5 bases and J by 1 base; unmatched bases: 9. The CDR3 totals 16 residues. The CDR3 reads CASSRVDRVSNQPQHF. The CDR3 region has the DNA TGTGCCAGCAGTAGGGTCGACAGGGTGAGCAATCAGCCCCAGCATTTT. Full variable domain (remainder filled in from reference TRBV5-6 and TRBJ1-5): DAGVTQSPTHLIKTRGQQVTLRCSPKSGHDTVSWYQQALGQGPQFIFQYYEEEERQRGNFPDRFSGHQFPNYSSELNVNALLLGDSALYLCASSRVDRVSNQPQHFGDGTRLSIL.

This clonotype showed up just a few times. V usage is TRBV4-1 and J usage is TRBJ1-5; the match to TRBD1 covers 7 bases. J was trimmed by 5 bases and V by 0 bases; bases with no gene match: 7. CDR3 length: 16 amino acids. The V gene's germline CDR1 is MGHRA and CDR2 YSYEKL. CDR3 nucleotides: TGCGCCAGCAGCCAAGATGAGGGGGCGAGATATCAGCCCCAGCATTTT. This codes for CASSQDEGARYQPQHF.

The CDR3 is CASSLPPGQGIDTQYF. The CDR3 nucleotides read TGTGCCAGCAGCTTACCACCGGGACAGGGAATAGATACGCAGTATTTT. This chain links TRBV7-6 with TRBJ2-3; TRBD1 matches at 9 bases. Germline trimming cut 2 bases from V and 5 bases from J; bases unmatched to any gene: 8. The CDR3 length is 16 residues. Germline CDR1 SGHVS, CDR2 FNYEAQ.

Many counts were recorded for this clonotype. The chain employs TRBV11-2 and TRBJ2-3; no clear D. The CDR3 totals 16 residues. Germline CDR1 reads SGHAT; CDR2 reads FQNNGV. V was trimmed by 0 bases and J by 5 bases, leaving 15 bases between them. This CDR3 is CASSLDLGPDRDTQYF. CDR3 coding DNA: TGTGCCAGCAGCTTAGATCTAGGTCCAGACCGAGATACGCAGTATTTT.

This clonotype has a count of ten or more. The J gene is TRBJ1-5, the V gene TRBV20-1; TRBD1 aligns across 9 bases. The CDR3 length is 13 residues. Per the germline V gene, CDR1 is DFQATT and CDR2 is SNEGSKA (reference sequence). After removal of 4 bases from V and 5 bases from J, the junction contained 3 bases not matched to a gene. The CDR3 loop reads CSAKGQGHQPQHF. As DNA, the CDR3 is TGCAGTGCTAAGGGACAGGGCCATCAGCCCCAGCATTTT.

V and J are TRBV12-3 or TRBV12-4 and TRBJ1-5; the D gene is possibly TRBD1 (5 bases). V lost 5 bases and J 6 bases, leaving 14 bases between the germline ends. This CDR3 spans 14 amino acids. CDR3 DNA: TGTGCCAGCAGTGCCTCGGGACGTCGTCAGCCCCAGCATTTT. It yields the protein CASSASGRRQPQHF.

This clonotype has more than one count but fewer than ten. This sequence joins TRBV29-1 and TRBJ2-7; TRBD2 matches 13 bases. V shed 1 base and J 5 bases; nucleotides not matched to a gene: 5. The CDR3 runs to 15 residues. Per germline, CDR1 SQVTM and CDR2 ANQGSEA. The CDR3 protein is CSVEARTSGRNEQYF. CDR3 bases: TGCAGCGTTGAAGCTCGGACTAGCGGGAGAAACGAGCAGTACTTC.

This clonotype was found many times. The J gene is TRBJ2-7, the V gene TRBV2, with TRBD1 identical over 9 bases. Losses at the gene ends were 6 bases for V and 2 bases for J; bases not matched to a gene: 8. The germline V gene has CDR1 SNHLY and CDR2 FYNNEI. The CDR3 spans 15 residues. The CDR3 DNA follows: TGTGCCAGCAGCCCCGGGACAGGGCCCGCCTACGAGCAGTACTTC. This translates into CASSPGTGPAYEQYF.

The gene calls are TRBV5-1 and TRBJ2-1; 9 nucleotides agree with TRBD2. V was clipped by 7 bases and J by 7 bases; unmatched bases: 6. Germline CDR1 is SGHRS and CDR2 is YFSETQ. The CDR3 is 13 amino acids. The CDR3 here is CASAYLAGNEQFF. The CDR3 nucleotides are TGCGCCAGCGCGTACCTAGCGGGAAATGAGCAGTTCTTC. The variable domain in full, completed from reference TRBV5-1 and TRBJ2-1, reads KAGVTQTPRYLIKTRGQQVTLSCSPISGHRSVSWYQQTPGQGLQFLFEYFSETQRNKGNFPGRFSGRQFSNSRSEMNVSTLELGDSALYLCASAYLAGNEQFFGPGTRLTVL.

This clonotype has a handful of counts. This rearrangement joins TRBV6-1 to TRBJ2-5, with 10 bases aligning to TRBD2. The CDR3 runs to 15 residues. The ends lost 8 bases at V and 12 bases at J; junction bases unmatched: 18. Germline V gene lookup returns CDR1 MNHNS and CDR2 SASEGT. The CDR3 sequence: CASLPLQGTSVGKYF. CDR3 sequence (DNA): TGTGCCAGCCTACCCTTACAGGGGACTAGCGTAGGGAAGTACTTC.

V gene TRBV5-6 combines with J gene TRBJ2-5; weak D call: TRBD1 (6 bases). Germline loops: CDR1 SGHDT, CDR2 YYEEEE. The length of the CDR3 is 16 residues. V was clipped by 3 bases and J by 2 bases, with 17 bases between them. In DNA, the CDR3 is TGTGCCAGCAGCTCAAGCCGGGACACAGTACAAGAGACCCAGTACTTC. Translation gives CASSSSRDTVQETQYF.